This T cell receptor (beta chain) originates from a study of T cells after yellow fever vaccination. Whole-study context: SMART-Seq v4 Ultra Low Input prepared libraries from low-cell fractions. The study's findings and limits: Weaker in magnitude, the secondary response showed a faster peak on day 5 versus 15. A small share of clonotypes appeared in both CD4 and CD8 compartments.

This clonotype appeared many times. Its antigen is undetermined. They built TCR cDNA with 5'RACE template switching, a step that put in a universal primer site and UMIs. TCRdb independently ran MiXCR on the 5' RACE reads; one entry per CDR3 protein. The sample includes over 110,000 distinct CDR3 sequences, 7.7% of them seen just once. V lost 7 bases and J lost 9; bases outside the gene matches: 8. The CDR3 spans 13 residues. Germline CDR1 LGHDT, CDR2 YNNKEL (reference sequence). The sample here was CD4+ T cells sorted from PBMCs, taken 5 days after the yellow fever booster vaccination. V is TRBV3-1 and J is TRBJ2-1; 8 bases map to TRBD2. The receptor was derived from a man aged 25 to 45 who received the YFV17D yellow fever vaccine. The CDR3 DNA follows: TGTGCCAGCAATAGCGGGAAAGGGAGTGAGCAGTTCTTC. Protein sequence: CASNSGKGSEQFF.